Described below is a single TCR beta chain sequence and its context. Its antigen is unidentified. This entry comes from a study of cytomegalovirus exposure and HLA in healthy donors. Broader study findings: For TCR beta chains, V- and J-gene trimming was later linked to a missense DCLRE1C variant. Most observed TCR sequences were rare, whereas some public TCRs were detected in many donors. Sequencing artifact likely explains a cluster of highly shared sequence variants. As a later analysis revealed, most CMV-associated TCR beta chains appeared HLA-restricted.

The PCR was carried out with 60 Vbeta primers and 13 Jbeta primers. TCRdb's copy holds only in-frame clones and misses some; the assay was immunoSEQ multiplex PCR. Of roughly 110,000 clones in the sample, 74% were seen once. This clonotype was sampled from a woman aged 40 to 55 in good health and CMV-seropositive. Sequencing was carried out using PBMCs.

The CDR3, as DNA: TGTGCCAGCAGTGACCCCACGGGCTCCTATAATTCACCCCTCCACTTT. The encoded protein is CASSDPTGSYNSPLHF. The gene calls are TRBV2 and TRBJ1-6, with unresolved D. Trimming cost V 3 bases and J 0 bases, with 9 bases left between them. CDR3 size: 16 residues. Germline V gene lookup returns CDR1 SNHLY and CDR2 FYNNEI.